The 19 T cell receptor beta chains below were found in one sample sequenced in a study of T cell changes during pregnancy in multiple sclerosis. Produced via immunoSEQ multiplex PCR; TCRdb's table is partial and in-frame only. The table shows 55,000 to 70,000 clones, with roughly nine tenths occurring only once. This specimen consisted of peripheral blood, obtained in the first trimester of pregnancy. Receptors originate from a female donor in good health, enrolled as a control in a pregnancy study.

Written as DNA, the CDR3 is TGTGCCAGCACCCTGGACAGGGGGACCGGTCAGCCCCAGCATTTT. Protein product: CASTLDRGTGQPQHF. The chain couples TRBV6-1 to TRBJ1-5; 10 nucleotides agree with TRBD1. The CDR3 sequence is 15 residues long. J lost 6 bases, V lost 7 bases, and 9 bases had no gene match. CDR1 and CDR2 (germline): MNHNS, SASEGT.

The rearrangement joins TRBV5-1 to TRBJ1-2; 8 nucleotides agree with TRBD1. Germline V CDR1 and CDR2: SGHRS, YFSETQ. With 4 bases clipped from V and 3 bases from J, the junction kept 5 bases outside the gene matches. The CDR3 runs 14 residues. The CDR3 protein is CASSPRQGHYGYTF. In nucleotides, the CDR3 is TGCGCCAGCAGCCCTAGACAGGGGCACTATGGCTACACCTTC.

The chain couples TRBV9 to TRBJ2-7; D possibly corresponds to TRBD1 (6 bases). Trimming took off 3 bases at V and 2 bases at J, with 9 bases between the two ends. There are 13 residues in the CDR3. Germline CDR1 reads SGDLS; CDR2 reads YYNGEE. The CDR3 DNA reads TGTGCCAGCAGCGCAGGGGAAACCTACGAGCAGTACTTC. Amino acid sequence: CASSAGETYEQYF. Together with reference TRBV9 and TRBJ2-7, the CDR3 gives the full variable domain: DSGVTQTPKHLITATGQRVTLRCSPRSGDLSVYWYQQSLDQGLQFLIQYYNGEERAKGNILERFSAQQFPDLHSELNLSSLELGDSALYFCASSAGETYEQYFGPGTRLTVT.

V gene TRBV4-2 combines with J gene TRBJ2-1; 8 bases map to TRBD2. CDR1 is LGHNA and CDR2 is YNFKEQ in the germline V gene. The CDR3 contains 17 residues. The V and J ends lost 0 bases and 6 bases, in that order; junction bases with no gene match: 10. CDR3 amino acids: CASSQDNSAGESNEQFF. In DNA, the CDR3 is TGTGCCAGCAGCCAAGATAATTCAGCGGGAGAATCCAATGAGCAGTTCTTC.

V is TRBV27 and J is TRBJ1-6; D perhaps matches TRBD1 (5 bases). V lost 3 bases, J lost 8 bases, and 14 bases lay in between. Germline-derived CDR1 and CDR2 are MNHEY and SMNVEV (reference sequence). The CDR3 extends over 15 amino acids. CDR3 DNA sequence: TGTGCCAGCAGTTTTGAAAGGGGTTTCGATTCACCCCTCCACTTT. It translates to CASSFERGFDSPLHF.

The V and J genes are TRBV19 and TRBJ2-2, with D tentatively TRBD1 (5 bases). V was clipped by 4 bases and J by 0 bases, with 12 bases between them. Per the germline V gene, CDR1 is LNHDA and CDR2 is SQIVND (reference sequence). The CDR3 has 16 residues. For the CDR3, the DNA is TGTGCCAGTAGTAAAACAGGAGCCTCGAACACCGGGGAGCTGTTTTTT. As protein: CASSKTGASNTGELFF.

The gene calls are TRBV6-6 and TRBJ2-1; TRBD2 matches 8 bases. Germline V CDR1 and CDR2: MNHNY, SVGAGI (reference sequence). Germline trimming cut 4 bases from V and 5 bases from J; bases unmatched to any gene: 7. The length of the CDR3 is 15 residues. CDR3 nucleotides: TGTGCCAGCAGTTCAAGCGGGAGAGCCCACAATGAGCAGTTCTTC. It yields the protein CASSSSGRAHNEQFF.

The genes are TRBV7-9 and TRBJ2-7; 12 bases line up with TRBD2. V gave up 4 bases and J gave up 9 bases; unmatched junction bases: 10. The CDR3 is 15 residues long. The germline CDR1 and CDR2 sequences are SEHNR and FQNEAQ (reference sequence). CDR3 loop: CASSSSGGAWTMQYF. The CDR3, as DNA: TGTGCCAGCAGCTCTAGCGGGGGGGCCTGGACGATGCAGTACTTC.

This chain uses TRBV7-2 with TRBJ2-1, with 8 bases that match TRBD2. The junction had 9 bases not matched to a gene; V was cut back by 5 bases and J by 9 bases. CDR1 is SGHTA, CDR2 FQGNSA, per germline. The CDR3 covers 14 residues. CDR3 in amino acids: CASSTGLAGGEQFF. The CDR3 DNA reads as TGTGCCAGCAGCACCGGACTAGCTGGCGGTGAGCAGTTCTTC.

The CDR3, as DNA: TGTGCCAGCATCTTCGAAGCGGGAGTCTCCTACAATGAGCAGTTCTTC. Amino acids: CASIFEAGVSYNEQFF. The chain is built from TRBV7-9 and TRBJ2-1; 8 bases agree with TRBD2. The CDR3 extends over 16 amino acids. V shed 7 bases, J shed 0 bases, and the junction held 8 bases outside the gene matches. Germline CDR1 SEHNR, CDR2 FQNEAQ (reference sequence).

This clone was recorded once. Written as DNA, the CDR3 is TGCGCCAGCAGCTTTCAGCAGGGGTCCGGTGAGCAGTTCTTC. It codes for CASSFQQGSGEQFF. J is TRBJ2-1 and V is TRBV5-1, with D tentatively TRBD1 (6 bases). The germline V gene encodes CDR1 SGHRS and CDR2 YFSETQ. Between the trimmed V and J ends, which lost 2 bases and 9 bases, there was a span of 15 bases. This CDR3 region has 14 residues.

The rearrangement joins TRBV10-3 to TRBJ2-1; TRBD2 agrees at 10 bases. The trim removed 8 bases at V and 6 bases at J, leaving 13 bases unmatched. This CDR3 comprises 16 residues. From germline, CDR1 is ENHRY and CDR2 SYGVKD. The CDR3 sequence: CAISASGGAEGNEQFF. CDR3 sequence (DNA): TGTGCCATCTCAGCAAGCGGGGGGGCCGAAGGCAATGAGCAGTTCTTC.

The CDR3 sequence is CASSYSSGEGREKLFF. The CDR3 DNA reads as TGTGCCAGCAGTTACTCTTCAGGGGAGGGAAGGGAAAAACTGTTTTTT. The gene calls are TRBV6-5 and TRBJ1-4; D is perhaps TRBD1 (6 bases). Trimming left V 0 bases short and J 8 bases short, with 16 bases between. This CDR3 is built from 16 residues. In germline, CDR1 is MNHEY, CDR2 SVGAGI.

This chain links TRBV27 with TRBJ2-1; the match to TRBD2 covers 12 bases. Germline assignment: CDR1 MNHEY and CDR2 SMNVEV (reference sequence). The CDR3 has 16 amino acids. Trimming at V came to 6 bases and at J to 7 bases, leaving 10 bases not matched to a gene. DNA for the CDR3: TGTGCCAGCAGCAGACTCGTCACTAGCGGGAGGAATGAGCAGTTCTTC. Translating gives CASSRLVTSGRNEQFF.

The J gene is TRBJ2-7, the V gene TRBV7-3; 8 bases agree with TRBD1. The CDR3 is 13 residues long. The germline V gene has CDR1 SGHTA and CDR2 FQGTGA. V gave up 5 bases and J gave up 3 bases; unmatched junction bases: 3. DNA of the CDR3: TGTGCCAGCAGCGTTGACAGGGGCTACGAGCAGTACTTC. It encodes CASSVDRGYEQYF.

Note on this clone: No DNA is shown, since the ends of the CDR3 on it are uncertain; the CDR3 is the one TCRdb lists. This chain joins TRBV27 and TRBJ2-5; TRBD1, the table's D call, was not compared with the DNA. The germline V gene has CDR1 MNHEY and CDR2 SMNVEV (reference sequence). The CDR3 is made up of 17 amino acids, end residues included. The CDR3 spells CASSTSRVTGIWETQYF.

The chain has TRBV7-9 and TRBJ2-7; 9 nucleotides line up with TRBD2. CDR3 length equals 15 residues. V gave up 4 bases and J gave up 6 bases; unmatched junction bases: 10. The V gene's germline CDR1 is SEHNR and CDR2 FQNEAQ (reference sequence). The CDR3 sequence: CASSSHPGLAPEQYF. The DNA of the CDR3 is TGTGCCAGCAGCTCGCACCCGGGACTAGCCCCCGAGCAGTACTTC. Full variable domain (rest looked up from reference TRBV7-9 and TRBJ2-7): DTGVSQNPRHKITKRGQNVTFRCDPISEHNRLYWYRQTLGQGPEFLTYFQNEAQLEKSRLLSDRFSAERPKGSFSTLEIQRTEQGDSAMYLCASSSHPGLAPEQYFGPGTRLTVT.

This CDR3 reads CASSLAGGYYEQYF. DNA of the CDR3: TGTGCCAGCAGCTTGGCCGGAGGTTACTACGAGCAGTACTTC. This rearrangement joins TRBV5-4 to TRBJ2-7, with D perhaps matching TRBD2 (5 bases). Trimming pared 0 bases from V and 3 bases from J, leaving 10 bases between. Germline V gene data show CDR1 as SGHNT and CDR2 as YYREEE (reference sequence). The CDR3 spans 14 residues.

This chain connects TRBV7-9 to TRBJ2-3, with D perhaps matching TRBD1 (5 bases). CDR1 and CDR2 (germline): SEHNR, FQNEAQ (reference sequence). Trimming stripped 5 bases from V and 3 bases from J, with 9 bases between. CDR3 length: 13 residues. For the CDR3, the DNA is TGTGCCAGCAGCCCCCCAGGGACAGATACGCAGTATTTT. Its translation: CASSPPGTDTQYF.